This T cell receptor beta chain appears in the sequencing data of a study of identical twins. Study outcomes and limitations: Weaker excess sharing between twins was seen in beta out-of-frame sequences. Out-of-frame alpha sequences that twins shared showed excess low generation probability.

As regards this clonotype: Antigen: not known.

A universal primer binding site was introduced by template switching. The final cDNA contained unique molecular identifiers. TCRdb analysed the 5' RACE reads with MiXCR anew, one entry per CDR3 protein. The sample holds 1.5 million or so distinct CDR3 sequences, less than 40% seen once. From germline, CDR1 is DFQATT and CDR2 SNEGSKA (reference sequence). This CDR3 comprises 15 residues. With no exceptions, donors were healthy Caucasians. The receptor was derived from a newborn girl in good health. The V gene is TRBV20-1, the J gene TRBJ2-5; the D call may be TRBD1 or TRBD2 (5 bases each). The DNA end is more similar to TRBJ2-4, so the J call may be wrong. Sequencing used cord blood. CDR3 nucleotide sequence: TGCAGTGCTAAAGGGACCCCGGTAGCCAAAAACATTCAGTACTTC. Translated: CSAKGTPVAKNIQYF.